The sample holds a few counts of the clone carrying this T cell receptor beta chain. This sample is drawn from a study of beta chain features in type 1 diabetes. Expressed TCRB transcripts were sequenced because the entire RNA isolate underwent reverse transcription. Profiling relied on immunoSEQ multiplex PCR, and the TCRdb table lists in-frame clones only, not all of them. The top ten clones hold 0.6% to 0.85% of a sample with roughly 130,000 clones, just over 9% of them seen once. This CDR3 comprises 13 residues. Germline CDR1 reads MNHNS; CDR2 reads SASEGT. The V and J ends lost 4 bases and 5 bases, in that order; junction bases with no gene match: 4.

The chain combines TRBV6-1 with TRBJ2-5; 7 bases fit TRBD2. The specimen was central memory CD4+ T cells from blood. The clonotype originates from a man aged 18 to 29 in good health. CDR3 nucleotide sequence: TGTGCCAGCAGTGCGACTAGCAGGGAGACCCAGTACTTC. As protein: CASSATSRETQYF.